This TCR beta chain was identified during a study of blood T cell repertoires in COVID-19. Germline CDR1 SGHRS, CDR2 YFSETQ. Losses at the gene ends were 5 bases for V and 8 bases for J; bases not matched to a gene: 7. CDR3 length: 14 amino acids. The protocol was immunoSEQ multiplex PCR, while the TCRdb copy is restricted to in-frame clones and leaves out a portion. This table has 200,000 or so clones, 65% to 85% appearing once. This receptor was obtained from a middle-aged man who had recovered from COVID-19. The specimen sequenced was PBMCs or T cells enriched from blood (not recorded which). The chain recombines TRBV5-1 with TRBJ1-4, with 9 bases that match TRBD1. CDR3 nucleotide sequence: TGCGCCAGCAGGCCCGGGACAGGGTACGAAAAACTGTTTTTT. Protein: CASRPGTGYEKLFF. Full variable domain (outside the CDR3, taken from reference TRBV5-1 and TRBJ1-4): KAGVTQTPRYLIKTRGQQVTLSCSPISGHRSVSWYQQTPGQGLQFLFEYFSETQRNKGNFPGRFSGRQFSNSRSEMNVSTLELGDSALYLCASRPGTGYEKLFFGSGTQLSVL.